The 14 T cell receptor beta chains below were found in one sample sequenced in a study of a mutant IDH1 vaccine in newly diagnosed glioma. This sample's time point: week 47, end of study. One vaccine dose held 300 ug of mutant IDH1 20-mer peptide and came with topical imiquimod. The data were produced by immunoSEQ multiplex PCR, yet TCRdb's version contains in-frame clones alone and is incomplete. Found here are some 50,000 clones, about 61% of them singletons; the top ten hold more than 4.5%. No antigen has been identified for these receptors. Material: peripheral blood mononuclear cells (PBMCs), obtained from a glioma patient whose treatment included an IDH1 peptide vaccine. Receptors originate from a man between 35 and 55 years old with glioma. Some clones in this sample may be carry-over from other donors' samples.

The rearrangement joins TRBV27 to TRBJ2-7, with 7 bases lining up with TRBD2. Germline V gene lookup returns CDR1 MNHEY and CDR2 SMNVEV (reference sequence). The CDR3 totals 15 residues. Trimming cost V 2 bases and J 7 bases; bases outside gene matches: 11. CDR3 bases: TGTGCCAGCAGTTTAACCCCACCGGGGGGTCGTGAGCAGTACTTC. Translating gives CASSLTPPGGREQYF.

This sequence joins TRBV27 and TRBJ1-2, with 8 bases aligning to TRBD1. Per germline, CDR1 MNHEY and CDR2 SMNVEV (reference sequence). The CDR3 contains 12 residues. Trimming took 5 bases from V and 8 from J; bases not matched to a gene: 4. CDR3 sequence: CASSTPGGGYTF. Written as DNA, the CDR3 is TGTGCCAGCAGTACTCCAGGGGGCGGCTACACCTTC.

J is TRBJ1-3 and V is TRBV4-1; D is unclear. CDR3 length equals 13 residues. Germline CDR1 MGHRA, CDR2 YSYEKL. Deletions cut 5 bases from V and 2 bases from J, with 7 bases between. CDR3 protein: CASSTLPGNTIYF. The CDR3, as DNA: TGCGCCAGCAGCACCCTACCTGGAAACACCATATATTTT.

V usage is TRBV10-2 and J usage is TRBJ1-5, with D hard to call. The CDR3 sequence is 16 residues long. The germline V gene encodes CDR1 WSHSY and CDR2 SAAADI. Trimming took 2 bases from V and 6 from J, leaving 17 bases between them. CDR3 sequence (DNA): TGCGCCAGCAGTGAGCCCTACGGGAGCGGTAGTCAGCCCCAGCATTTT. Encoded protein: CASSEPYGSGSQPQHF.

This clone was found once. The V gene is TRBV5-4, the J gene TRBJ1-5; 7 nucleotides agree with TRBD1. Germline loops: CDR1 SGHNT, CDR2 YYREEE (reference sequence). The CDR3 totals 13 residues. After removal of 4 bases from V and 5 bases from J, the junction contained 3 bases not matched to a gene. CDR3 residues: CASSLTGHQPQHF. Here the CDR3 DNA reads TGTGCCAGCAGCCTGACAGGGCATCAGCCCCAGCATTTT.

The CDR3, as DNA: TGTGCCAGCAGCTTAATCAGCACAGATACGCAGTATTTT. Translating it yields CASSLISTDTQYF. The V and J genes are TRBV7-3 and TRBJ2-3; D gene uncertain. The CDR3 is 13 residues long. The germline gives CDR1 SGHTA, CDR2 FQGTGA. The ends were cut back, 1 base at V and 0 bases at J, with 2 bases in the middle.

The chain recombines TRBV9 with TRBJ2-5; 9 bases agree with TRBD1. The CDR3 spans 14 residues. V was pared by 3 bases and J by 5 bases, with 5 bases of the junction left unmatched. Germline V gives CDR1 SGDLS, CDR2 YYNGEE. CDR3 amino acids: CASSEAQGAETQYF. CDR3 nucleotide sequence: TGTGCCAGCAGCGAGGCACAGGGGGCCGAGACCCAGTACTTC.

The chain is built from TRBV7-9 and TRBJ2-7, with a tentative D call TRBD1 (6 bases). V was cut by 3 bases and J by 5 bases, with 17 bases left in between. Germline CDR1 reads SEHNR; CDR2 reads FQNEAQ (reference sequence). The CDR3 runs 15 residues. The CDR3 DNA reads as TGTGCCAGCAGCTTTACAGGACAAGGGGGTAACGAGCAGTACTTC. Residues: CASSFTGQGGNEQYF.

This clone appeared a single time. The rearrangement uses TRBV19 and TRBJ2-3; D ambiguous. Per the germline V gene, CDR1 is LNHDA and CDR2 is SQIVND (reference sequence). Trimming shortened V by 4 bases and J by 0 bases, and 11 bases separated the two germline ends. This CDR3 comprises 15 residues. The CDR3 spells CASSSGASSTDTQYF. CDR3 coding DNA: TGTGCCAGTAGTAGTGGTGCGTCGAGCACAGATACGCAGTATTTT.

This sequence joins TRBV19 and TRBJ2-7; the D gene is possibly TRBD1 (5 bases). The CDR3 loop spans 13 amino acids. Germline V gene data show CDR1 as LNHDA and CDR2 as SQIVND (reference sequence). V lost 5 bases and J 6 bases, leaving 14 bases between the germline ends. The CDR3 loop reads CASSPQGQPEQYF. For the CDR3, the DNA is TGTGCCAGTAGTCCCCAAGGACAACCCGAGCAGTACTTC.

The chain links TRBV5-1 to TRBJ2-1; D call uncertain. The germline V gene encodes CDR1 SGHRS and CDR2 YFSETQ. The V end was cut by 0 bases, the J end by 5 bases, with 6 bases between. This CDR3 spans 13 amino acids. The CDR3 region is CASSLGTNNEQFF. Written as DNA, the CDR3 is TGCGCCAGCAGCTTGGGAACCAACAATGAGCAGTTCTTC.

The rearrangement uses TRBV5-1 and TRBJ2-5, with D possibly TRBD1 on 6 matching bases. Germline CDR1 and CDR2: SGHRS and YFSETQ. CDR3 length equals 14 residues. V was clipped by 4 bases and J by 6 bases, with 16 bases between them. In DNA form, the CDR3 reads TGCGCCAGCAGCCCGGACAGAGGGGGACAGACCCAGTACTTC. As protein: CASSPDRGGQTQYF.

There are many counts of this clone. V and J are TRBV6-4 and TRBJ2-1; TRBD2 matches 10 bases. The CDR3 runs 16 residues. The V segment lost 2 bases and the J segment 7 bases; nucleotides outside the gene matches: 8. The germline CDR1 and CDR2 sequences are MRHNA and SNTAGT. The CDR3, as DNA: TGTGCCAGCAGTGACGCATCTAGCGGGGGCGGGAATGAGCAGTTCTTC. Its protein product is CASSDASSGGGNEQFF.

The CDR3 bases are TGTGCCAGCAGCGTATCCGGGGGAAACACTGAAGCTTTCTTT. It is translated as CASSVSGGNTEAFF. This chain connects TRBV9 to TRBJ1-1, with D perhaps TRBD1 (5 bases). The CDR3 sequence is 14 residues long. Germline CDR1 reads SGDLS; CDR2 reads YYNGEE. V was clipped by 1 base and J by 2 bases, with 9 bases between them.